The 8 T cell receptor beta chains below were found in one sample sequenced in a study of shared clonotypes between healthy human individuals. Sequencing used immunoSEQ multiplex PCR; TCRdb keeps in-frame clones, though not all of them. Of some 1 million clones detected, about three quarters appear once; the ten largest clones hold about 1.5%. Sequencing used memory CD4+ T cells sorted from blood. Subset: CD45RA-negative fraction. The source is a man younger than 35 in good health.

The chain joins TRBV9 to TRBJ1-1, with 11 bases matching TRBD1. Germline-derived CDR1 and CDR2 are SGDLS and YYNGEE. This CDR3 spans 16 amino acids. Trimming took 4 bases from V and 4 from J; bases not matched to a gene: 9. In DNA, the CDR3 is TGTGCCAGCAGCACAGGGACAGGGGGGGACACCACTGAAGCTTTCTTT. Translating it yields CASSTGTGGDTTEAFF.

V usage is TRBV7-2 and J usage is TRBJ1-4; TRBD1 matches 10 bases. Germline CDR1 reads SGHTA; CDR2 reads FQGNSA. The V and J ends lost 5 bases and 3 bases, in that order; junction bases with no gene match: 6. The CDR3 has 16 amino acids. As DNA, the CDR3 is TGTGCCAGCAGCCCGACAGGGGGCACGGCTAATGAAAAACTGTTTTTT. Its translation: CASSPTGGTANEKLFF. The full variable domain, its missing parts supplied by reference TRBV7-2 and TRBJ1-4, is GAGVSQSPSNKVTEKGKDVELRCDPISGHTALYWYRQSLGQGLEFLIYFQGNSAPDKSGLPSDRFSAERTGGSVSTLTIQRTQQEDSAVYLCASSPTGGTANEKLFFGSGTQLSVL.

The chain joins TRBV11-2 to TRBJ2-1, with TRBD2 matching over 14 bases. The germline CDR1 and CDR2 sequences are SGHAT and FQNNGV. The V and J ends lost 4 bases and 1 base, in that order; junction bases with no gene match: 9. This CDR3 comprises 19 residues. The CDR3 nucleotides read TGTGCCAGCAGCTCAAAGGGACTAGCGGGAGCCACATCCTACAATGAGCAGTTCTTC. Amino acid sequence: CASSSKGLAGATSYNEQFF.

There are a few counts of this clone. DNA of the CDR3: TGTGCCAGCTCCCCTAGCGGGGGGGGAAATGAGCAGTTCTTC. Translation: CASSPSGGGNEQFF. This rearrangement joins TRBV18 to TRBJ2-1; 12 bases are shared with TRBD2. Germline trimming cut 6 bases from V and 7 bases from J; bases unmatched to any gene: 4. The CDR3 is 14 residues long. Germline CDR1 is KGHSH and CDR2 is LQKENI. The full variable domain, its missing parts supplied by reference TRBV18 and TRBJ2-1, is NAGVMQNPRHLVRRRGQEARLRCSPMKGHSHVYWYRQLPEEGLKFMVYLQKENIIDESGMPKERFSAEFPKEGPSILRIQQVVRGDSAAYFCASSPSGGGNEQFFGPGTRLTVL.

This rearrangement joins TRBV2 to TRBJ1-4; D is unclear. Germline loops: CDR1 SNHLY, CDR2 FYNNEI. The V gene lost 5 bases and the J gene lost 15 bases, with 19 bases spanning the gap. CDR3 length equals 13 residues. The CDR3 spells CASSSRPADRMFF. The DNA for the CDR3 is TGTGCCAGCAGTAGCAGGCCCGCGGATAGGATGTTTTTT.

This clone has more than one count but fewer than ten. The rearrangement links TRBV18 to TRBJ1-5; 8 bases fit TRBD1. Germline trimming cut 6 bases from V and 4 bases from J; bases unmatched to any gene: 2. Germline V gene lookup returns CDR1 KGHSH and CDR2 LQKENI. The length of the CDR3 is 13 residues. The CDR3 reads CASSRTGNQPQHF. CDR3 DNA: TGTGCCAGCTCGAGGACAGGGAATCAGCCCCAGCATTTT.

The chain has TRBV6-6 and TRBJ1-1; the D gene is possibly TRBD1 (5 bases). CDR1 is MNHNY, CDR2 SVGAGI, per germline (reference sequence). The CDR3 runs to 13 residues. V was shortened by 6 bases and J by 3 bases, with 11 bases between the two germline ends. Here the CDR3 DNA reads TGTGCCAGCAGGCAGGGTCGGTACACTGAAGCTTTCTTT. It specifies CASRQGRYTEAFF.

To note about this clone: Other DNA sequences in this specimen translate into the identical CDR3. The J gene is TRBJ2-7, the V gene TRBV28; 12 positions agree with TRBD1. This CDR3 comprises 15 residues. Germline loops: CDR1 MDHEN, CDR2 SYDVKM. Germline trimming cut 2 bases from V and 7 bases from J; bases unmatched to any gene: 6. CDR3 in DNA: TGTGCCAGCAGTTTACCCGGGACAGGGGGCGGAGAGCAGTACTTC. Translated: CASSLPGTGGGEQYF.